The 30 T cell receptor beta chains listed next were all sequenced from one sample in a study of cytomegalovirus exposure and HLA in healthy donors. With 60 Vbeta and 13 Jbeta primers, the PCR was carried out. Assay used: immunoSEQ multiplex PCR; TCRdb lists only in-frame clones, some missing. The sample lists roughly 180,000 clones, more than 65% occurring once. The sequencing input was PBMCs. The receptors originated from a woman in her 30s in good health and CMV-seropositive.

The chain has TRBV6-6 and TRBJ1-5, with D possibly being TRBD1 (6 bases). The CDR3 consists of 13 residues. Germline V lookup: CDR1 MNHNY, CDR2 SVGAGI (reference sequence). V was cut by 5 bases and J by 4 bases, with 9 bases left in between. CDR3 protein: CASSTGQNQPQHF. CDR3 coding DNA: TGTGCCAGCAGTACCGGACAGAATCAGCCCCAGCATTTT.

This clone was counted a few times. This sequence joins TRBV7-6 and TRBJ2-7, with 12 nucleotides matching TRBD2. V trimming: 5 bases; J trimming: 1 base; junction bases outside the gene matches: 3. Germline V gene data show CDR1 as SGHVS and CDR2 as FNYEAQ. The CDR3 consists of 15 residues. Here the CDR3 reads CASSITSGGSYEQYF. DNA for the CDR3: TGTGCCAGCAGCATTACTAGCGGGGGGTCCTACGAGCAGTACTTC. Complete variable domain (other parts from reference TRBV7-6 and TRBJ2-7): GAGVSQSPRYKVTKRGQDVALRCDPISGHVSLYWYRQALGQGPEFLTYFNYEAQQDKSGLPNDRFSAERPEGSISTLTIQRTEQRDSAMYRCASSITSGGSYEQYFGPGTRLTVT.

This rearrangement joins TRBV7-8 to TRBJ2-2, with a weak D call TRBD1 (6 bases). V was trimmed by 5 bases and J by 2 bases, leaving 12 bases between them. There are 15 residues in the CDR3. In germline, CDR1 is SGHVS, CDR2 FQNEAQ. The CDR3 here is CASSIYRVNTGELFF. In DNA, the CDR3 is TGTGCCAGCAGCATATACAGGGTTAACACCGGGGAGCTGTTTTTT.

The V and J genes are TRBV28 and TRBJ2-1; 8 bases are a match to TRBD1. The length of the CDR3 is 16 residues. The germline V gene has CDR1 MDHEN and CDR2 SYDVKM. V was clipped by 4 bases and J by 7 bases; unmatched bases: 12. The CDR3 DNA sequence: TGTGCCAGCAGTTCCTTTGTGGACAGGGCGGGGAATGAGCAGTTCTTC. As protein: CASSSFVDRAGNEQFF.

The CDR3 DNA follows: TGTGCCAGCAGTGAAGAAAAAGGGAGGCGAAACACCATATATTTT. Translated, it gives CASSEEKGRRNTIYF. J is TRBJ1-3 and V is TRBV6-1; unclear D gene. Germline CDR1 MNHNS, CDR2 SASEGT. Deletions cut 1 base from V and 5 bases from J, with 12 bases between. The CDR3 runs 15 residues.

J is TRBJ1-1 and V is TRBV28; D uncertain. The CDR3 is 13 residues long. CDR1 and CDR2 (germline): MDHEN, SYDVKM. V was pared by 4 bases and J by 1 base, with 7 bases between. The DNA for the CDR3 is TGTGCCAGCAGTTGGAGAGGGAACACTGAAGCTTTCTTT. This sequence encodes CASSWRGNTEAFF. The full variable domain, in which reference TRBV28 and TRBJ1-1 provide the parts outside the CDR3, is DVKVTQSSRYLVKRTGEKVFLECVQDMDHENMFWYRQDPGLGLRLIYFSYDVKMKEKGDIPEGYSVSREKKERFSLILESASTNQTSMYLCASSWRGNTEAFFGQGTRLTVV.

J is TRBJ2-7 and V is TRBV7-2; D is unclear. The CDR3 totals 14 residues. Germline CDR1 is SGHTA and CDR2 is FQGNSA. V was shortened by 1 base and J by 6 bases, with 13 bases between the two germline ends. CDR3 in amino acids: CASSLGSVVVEQYF. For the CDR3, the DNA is TGTGCCAGCAGCTTAGGATCGGTTGTCGTCGAGCAGTACTTC.

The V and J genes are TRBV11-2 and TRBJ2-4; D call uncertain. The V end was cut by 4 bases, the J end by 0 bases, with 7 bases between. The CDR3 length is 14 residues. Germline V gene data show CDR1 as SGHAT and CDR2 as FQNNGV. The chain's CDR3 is CASSSRLAKNIQYF. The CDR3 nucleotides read TGTGCCAGCAGCTCAAGACTAGCCAAAAACATTCAGTACTTC. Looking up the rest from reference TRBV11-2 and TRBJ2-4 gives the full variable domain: EAGVAQSPRYKIIEKRQSVAFWCNPISGHATLYWYQQILGQGPKLLIQFQNNGVVDDSQLPKDRFSAERLKGVDSTLKIQPAKLEDSAVYLCASSSRLAKNIQYFGAGTRLSVL.

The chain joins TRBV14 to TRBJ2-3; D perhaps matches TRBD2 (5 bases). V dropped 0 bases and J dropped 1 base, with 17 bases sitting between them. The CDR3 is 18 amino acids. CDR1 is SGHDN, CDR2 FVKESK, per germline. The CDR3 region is CASSQEFHGGFRTDTQYF. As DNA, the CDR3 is TGTGCCAGCAGCCAAGAATTTCATGGCGGGTTCCGCACAGATACGCAGTATTTT.

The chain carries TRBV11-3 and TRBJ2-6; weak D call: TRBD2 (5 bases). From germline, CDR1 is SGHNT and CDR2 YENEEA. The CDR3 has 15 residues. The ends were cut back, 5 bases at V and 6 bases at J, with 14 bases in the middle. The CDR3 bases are TGTGCCAGCAGCCCCAGGTTGGGAGAGGCCAACGTCCTGACTTTC. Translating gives CASSPRLGEANVLTF.

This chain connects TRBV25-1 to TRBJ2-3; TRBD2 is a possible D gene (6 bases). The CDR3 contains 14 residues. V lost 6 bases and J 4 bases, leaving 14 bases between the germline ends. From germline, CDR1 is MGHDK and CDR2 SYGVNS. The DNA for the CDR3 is TGTGCCAGCAGCGCTACTAGCAAGGCAGATACGCAGTATTTT. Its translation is CASSATSKADTQYF.

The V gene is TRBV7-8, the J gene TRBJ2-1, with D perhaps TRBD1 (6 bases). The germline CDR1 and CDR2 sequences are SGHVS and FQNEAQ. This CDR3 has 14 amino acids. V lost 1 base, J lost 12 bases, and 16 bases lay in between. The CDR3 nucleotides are TGTGCCAGCAGCTTAGGCTCAGGGGCCGGGGTGCAGTTCTTC. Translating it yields CASSLGSGAGVQFF. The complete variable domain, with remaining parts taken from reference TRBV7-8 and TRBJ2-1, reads GAGVSQSPRYKVAKRGQDVALRCDPISGHVSLFWYQQALGQGPEFLTYFQNEAQLDKSGLPSDRFFAERPEGSVSTLKIQRTQQEDSAVYLCASSLGSGAGVQFFGPGTRLTVL.

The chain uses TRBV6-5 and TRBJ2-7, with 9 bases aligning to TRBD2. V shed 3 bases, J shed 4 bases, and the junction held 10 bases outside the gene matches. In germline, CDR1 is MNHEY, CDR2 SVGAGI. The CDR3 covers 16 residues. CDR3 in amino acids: CASSYRGGASGYEQYF. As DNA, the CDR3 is TGTGCCAGCAGTTATCGCGGGGGGGCCAGTGGGTACGAGCAGTACTTC.

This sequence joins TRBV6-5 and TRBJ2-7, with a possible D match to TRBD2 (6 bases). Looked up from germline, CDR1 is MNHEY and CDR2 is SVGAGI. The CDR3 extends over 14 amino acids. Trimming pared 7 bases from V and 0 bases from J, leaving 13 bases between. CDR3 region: CASTRDSSSYEQYF. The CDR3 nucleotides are TGTGCCAGCACCCGGGACTCGAGCTCCTACGAGCAGTACTTC.

This CDR3 is CASSVDRGNEKLFF. The CDR3 region has the DNA TGTGCCAGCAGCGTAGACAGGGGGAATGAAAAACTGTTTTTT. This rearrangement joins TRBV9 to TRBJ1-4; 8 bases are shared with TRBD1. This CDR3 contains 14 residues. Germline trimming cut 0 bases from V and 5 bases from J; bases unmatched to any gene: 0. Germline CDR1 and CDR2: SGDLS and YYNGEE. Complete variable domain (other parts from reference TRBV9 and TRBJ1-4): DSGVTQTPKHLITATGQRVTLRCSPRSGDLSVYWYQQSLDQGLQFLIQYYNGEERAKGNILERFSAQQFPDLHSELNLSSLELGDSALYFCASSVDRGNEKLFFGSGTQLSVL.

DNA for the CDR3: TGCGCCAGCAGTCAATCGGGCAGGGGCAATCAGCCCCAGCATTTT. Translating it yields CASSQSGRGNQPQHF. This chain links TRBV23-1 with TRBJ1-5, with a possible D match to TRBD1 (5 bases). TRBV23-1 is reported as an ORF; its role is uncertain. V lost 0 bases and J lost 2, with 8 bases in between. CDR3 length equals 15 residues.

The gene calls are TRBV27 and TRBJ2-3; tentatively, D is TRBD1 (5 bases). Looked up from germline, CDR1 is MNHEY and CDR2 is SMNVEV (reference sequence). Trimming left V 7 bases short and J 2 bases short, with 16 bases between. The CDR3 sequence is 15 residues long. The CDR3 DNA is TGTGCCAGCACCAAGGGGTTTGGGATCACAGATACGCAGTATTTT. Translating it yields CASTKGFGITDTQYF.

CDR3 loop: CASSLDTGGNEQFF. The CDR3 region has the DNA TGCGCCAGCAGCTTGGATACAGGGGGGAATGAGCAGTTCTTC. The chain combines TRBV5-1 with TRBJ2-1; 8 nucleotides align to TRBD1. The CDR3 contains 14 residues. The V gene end was trimmed by 0 bases and the J gene end by 7 bases; junction bases not matched to a gene: 3. Germline CDR1 reads SGHRS; CDR2 reads YFSETQ.

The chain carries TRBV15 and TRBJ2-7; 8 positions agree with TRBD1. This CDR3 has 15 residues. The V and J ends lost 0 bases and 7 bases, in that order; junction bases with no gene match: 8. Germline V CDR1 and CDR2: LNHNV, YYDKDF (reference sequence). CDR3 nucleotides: TGTGCCACCAGCAGAGATCCCCGGACAGGGTTGGAGCAGTACTTC. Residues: CATSRDPRTGLEQYF.

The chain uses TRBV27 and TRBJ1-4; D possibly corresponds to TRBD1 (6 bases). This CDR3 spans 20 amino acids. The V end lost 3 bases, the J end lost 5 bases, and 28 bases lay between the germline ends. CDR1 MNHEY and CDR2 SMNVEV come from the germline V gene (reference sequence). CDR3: CASSFVGRGRGEGFNEKLFF. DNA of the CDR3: TGTGCCAGCAGTTTCGTAGGCAGGGGTCGAGGAGAGGGATTCAATGAAAAACTGTTTTTT.

The CDR3 DNA is TGTGCCAGCAGCTTATCAGTGGACAGGGGGAATCAGCCCCAGCATTTT. Translated, it gives CASSLSVDRGNQPQHF. The V and J genes are TRBV7-8 and TRBJ1-5; 10 bases map to TRBD1. The CDR3 has 16 amino acids. Germline V gene data show CDR1 as SGHVS and CDR2 as FQNEAQ. V trimming: 2 bases; J trimming: 4 bases; junction bases outside the gene matches: 5.

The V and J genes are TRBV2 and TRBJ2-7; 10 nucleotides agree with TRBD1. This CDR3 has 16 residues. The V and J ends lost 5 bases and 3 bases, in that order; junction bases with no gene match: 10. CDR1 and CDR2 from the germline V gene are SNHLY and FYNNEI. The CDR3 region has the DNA TGTGCCAGCAGTACTCCGGGACAGGGGAACTTCTACGAGCAGTACTTC. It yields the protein CASSTPGQGNFYEQYF.

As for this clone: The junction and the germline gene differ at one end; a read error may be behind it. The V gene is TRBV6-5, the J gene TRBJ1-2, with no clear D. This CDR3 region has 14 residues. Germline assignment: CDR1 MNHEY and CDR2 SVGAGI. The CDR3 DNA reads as TGTGCCGGCAGCCGCAGTCATTTGAACTATGGCTACACCTTC. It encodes CAGSRSHLNYGYTF.

The CDR3 bases are TGTGCCAGCAGTTTATCGCGGGGGGTTATGCAGCCCCAGCATTTT. This gives the protein CASSLSRGVMQPQHF. The gene calls are TRBV27 and TRBJ1-5, with D perhaps matching TRBD1 (5 bases). Trimming cost V 0 bases and J 7 bases, with 13 bases left between them. The germline gives CDR1 MNHEY, CDR2 SMNVEV (reference sequence). The CDR3 spans 15 residues.

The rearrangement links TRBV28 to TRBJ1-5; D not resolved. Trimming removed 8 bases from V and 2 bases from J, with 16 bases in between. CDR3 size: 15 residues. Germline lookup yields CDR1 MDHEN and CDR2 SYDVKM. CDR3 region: CASGILVVGNQPQHF. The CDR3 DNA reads TGTGCCAGCGGTATCTTGGTGGTAGGCAATCAGCCCCAGCATTTT. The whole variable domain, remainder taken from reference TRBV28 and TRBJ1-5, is DVKVTQSSRYLVKRTGEKVFLECVQDMDHENMFWYRQDPGLGLRLIYFSYDVKMKEKGDIPEGYSVSREKKERFSLILESASTNQTSMYLCASGILVVGNQPQHFGDGTRLSIL.

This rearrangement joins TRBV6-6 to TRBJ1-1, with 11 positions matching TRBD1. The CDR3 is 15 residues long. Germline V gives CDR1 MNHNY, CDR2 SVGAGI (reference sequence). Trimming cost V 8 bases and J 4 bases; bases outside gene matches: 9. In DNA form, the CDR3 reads TGTGCCAGCCACCCCTACGGGACAGGGGGCACTGAAGCTTTCTTT. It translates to CASHPYGTGGTEAFF.

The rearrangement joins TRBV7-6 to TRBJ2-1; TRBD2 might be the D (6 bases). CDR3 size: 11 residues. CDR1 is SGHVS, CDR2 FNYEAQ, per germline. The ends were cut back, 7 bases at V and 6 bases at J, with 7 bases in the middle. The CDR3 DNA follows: TGTGCCAGCAAGGAGGGCAATGAGCAGTTCTTC. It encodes CASKEGNEQFF.

CDR3 bases: TGCAGCGTTGTGGGGCGGGGAGCCTGGAATGAGCAGTTCTTC. It encodes CSVVGRGAWNEQFF. V usage is TRBV29-1 and J usage is TRBJ2-1, with D possibly TRBD2 on 6 matching bases. The V and J ends lost 4 bases and 7 bases respectively, with 17 bases between them. Germline lookup yields CDR1 SQVTM and CDR2 ANQGSEA. The CDR3 loop spans 14 amino acids.

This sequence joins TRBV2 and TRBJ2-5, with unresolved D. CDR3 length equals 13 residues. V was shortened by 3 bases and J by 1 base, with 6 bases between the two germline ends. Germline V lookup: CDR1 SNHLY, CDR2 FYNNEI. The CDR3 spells CASSEFIQETQYF. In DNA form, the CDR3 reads TGTGCCAGCAGTGAGTTCATCCAAGAGACCCAGTACTTC.

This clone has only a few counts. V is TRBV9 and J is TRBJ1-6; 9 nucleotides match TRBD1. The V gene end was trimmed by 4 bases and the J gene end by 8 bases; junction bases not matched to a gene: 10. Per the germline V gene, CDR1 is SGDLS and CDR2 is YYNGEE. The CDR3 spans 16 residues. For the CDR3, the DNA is TGTGCCAGCAGCCCCCGGCCCGGACAGGGGTATTCACCCCTCCACTTT. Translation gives CASSPRPGQGYSPLHF.